This T cell receptor (beta chain) was captured by sequencing in a study of long-term antiretroviral therapy in people with HIV. V was shortened by 5 bases and J by 6 bases, with 11 bases between the two germline ends. CDR3 size: 12 residues. The germline V gene has CDR1 PRHDT and CDR2 FYEKMQ (reference sequence). The libraries were made with immunoSEQ v3.0 at survey level. Clones were sequenced by immunoSEQ multiplex PCR, and TCRdb holds only the in-frame ones, with some missing. The data show more than 15,000 clones, roughly 80% seen once. The rearrangement links TRBV13 to TRBJ2-7; D unresolved. The source was unsorted PBMCs, collected 2.3 years after starting antiretroviral therapy. This receptor was obtained from a woman aged 40 to 49 with HIV. The CDR3 region is CASSRLGGEQYF. The DNA of the CDR3 is TGTGCCAGCAGCAGACTGGGCGGCGAGCAGTACTTC.